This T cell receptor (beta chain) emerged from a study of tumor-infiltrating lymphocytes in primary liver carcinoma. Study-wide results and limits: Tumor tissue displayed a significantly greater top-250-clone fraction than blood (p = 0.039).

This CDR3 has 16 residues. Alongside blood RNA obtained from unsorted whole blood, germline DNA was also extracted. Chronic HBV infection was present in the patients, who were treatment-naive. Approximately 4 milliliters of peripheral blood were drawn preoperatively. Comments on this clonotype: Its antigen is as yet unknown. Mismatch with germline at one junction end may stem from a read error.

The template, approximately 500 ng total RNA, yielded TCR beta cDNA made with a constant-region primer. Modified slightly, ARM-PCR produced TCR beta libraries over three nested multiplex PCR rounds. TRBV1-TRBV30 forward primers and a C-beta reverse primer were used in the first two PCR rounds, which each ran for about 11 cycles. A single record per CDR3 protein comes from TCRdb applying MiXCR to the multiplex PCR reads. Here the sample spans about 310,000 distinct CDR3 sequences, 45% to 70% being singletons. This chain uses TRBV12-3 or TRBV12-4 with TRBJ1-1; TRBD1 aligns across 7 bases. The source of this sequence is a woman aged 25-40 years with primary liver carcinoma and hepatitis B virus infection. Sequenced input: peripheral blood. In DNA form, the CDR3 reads TGTGCCAACAGTTTGGGGGGCCGACAGGGCCGGACTGAAGCTTTCTTT. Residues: CANSLGGRQGRTEAFF.